A selection of T cell receptor beta chains follows, all from one sample in a study of early T cells in non-severe SARS-CoV-2 infection. In TCRdb, the 5' RACE reads were re-called with MiXCR into one record per CDR3 protein. The sample lists tens of thousands of distinct CDR3 sequences; 10% were seen once. Sequenced material: whole blood, taken at baseline. All receptors come from an adult who was a healthcare worker with PCR-confirmed SARS-CoV-2 infection or an uninfected control (not recorded which). CDR3s leave out the opening cysteine and the closing phenylalanine or tryptophan.

v_call: TRBV7-7
cdr3_aa: ASSLVGGPNTGELF

v_call: TRBV2
cdr3_aa: ASSADNYGYT

v_call: TRBV19
cdr3_aa: ASRTAGSTNEKLF

v_call: TRBV11-2
cdr3_aa: ASSFGSGLAEQY

v_call: TRBV20-1
cdr3_aa: SATGQGDSYEQY

v_call: TRBV7-9
cdr3_aa: ASSQPSGSNTGELF

v_call: TRBV2
cdr3_aa: ASLDRANTEAF

v_call: TRBV30
cdr3_aa: AWRGGPSTDTQY

v_call: TRBV7-6
cdr3_aa: ASSLDLKMRTNEQF

v_call: TRBV18
cdr3_aa: ASSPLQGERPQH

v_call: TRBV20-1
cdr3_aa: SAAGQGDEKLF

v_call: TRBV7-9
cdr3_aa: ASSLTAGEQY

v_call: TRBV5-4
cdr3_aa: ASSLQGTPGELF

v_call: TRBV4-2
cdr3_aa: ASSQDPQGSTDTQY

v_call: TRBV30
cdr3_aa: AWRDPVGPYGYT

v_call: TRBV19
cdr3_aa: ASSFRGVEEKLF

v_call: TRBV10-3
cdr3_aa: AISSDGSLGYT

v_call: TRBV5-4
cdr3_aa: ASSEASGGSNEQF

v_call: TRBV7-9
cdr3_aa: ASSSDRGPTDTQY

v_call: TRBV29-1
cdr3_aa: SVGSVRNEQY

v_call: TRBV30
cdr3_aa: AWRGPLNTGELF

v_call: TRBV5-5
cdr3_aa: ASSPPGTPGNQPQH

v_call: TRBV5-1
cdr3_aa: ASSPSDQDDEQY

v_call: TRBV12-3/TRBV12-4
cdr3_aa: ASSFSGGNEQF

v_call: TRBV24-1
cdr3_aa: ATSPGQGSNTIY

v_call: TRBV12-3/TRBV12-4
cdr3_aa: ASSSLLAEETQY

v_call: TRBV15
cdr3_aa: ATSKWGSTNSPLH

v_call: TRBV12-3/TRBV12-4
cdr3_aa: ASSSDRAGWSLH

v_call: TRBV15
cdr3_aa: ATFLTGSGNTIY

v_call: TRBV6-4
cdr3_aa: ASSEQNPGELF

v_call: TRBV5-1
cdr3_aa: ASRTTGGNEKLF